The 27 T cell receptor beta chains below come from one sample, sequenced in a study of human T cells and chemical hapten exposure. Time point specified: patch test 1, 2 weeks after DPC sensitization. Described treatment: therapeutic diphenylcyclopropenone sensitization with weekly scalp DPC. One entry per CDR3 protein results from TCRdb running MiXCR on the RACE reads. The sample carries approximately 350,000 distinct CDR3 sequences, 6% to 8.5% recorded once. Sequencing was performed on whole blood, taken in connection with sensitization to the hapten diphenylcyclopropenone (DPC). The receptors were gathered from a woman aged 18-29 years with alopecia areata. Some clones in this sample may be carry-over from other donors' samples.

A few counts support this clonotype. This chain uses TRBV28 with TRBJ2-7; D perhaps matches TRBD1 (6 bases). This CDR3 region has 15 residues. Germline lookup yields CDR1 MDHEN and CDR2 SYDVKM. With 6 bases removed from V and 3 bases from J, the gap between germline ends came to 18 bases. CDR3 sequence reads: CASSGLTGHLYEQYF. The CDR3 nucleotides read TGTGCCAGCAGCGGGCTGACAGGCCACCTCTACGAGCAGTACTTC. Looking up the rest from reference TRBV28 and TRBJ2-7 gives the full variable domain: DVKVTQSSRYLVKRTGEKVFLECVQDMDHENMFWYRQDPGLGLRLIYFSYDVKMKEKGDIPEGYSVSREKKERFSLILESASTNQTSMYLCASSGLTGHLYEQYFGPGTRLTVT.

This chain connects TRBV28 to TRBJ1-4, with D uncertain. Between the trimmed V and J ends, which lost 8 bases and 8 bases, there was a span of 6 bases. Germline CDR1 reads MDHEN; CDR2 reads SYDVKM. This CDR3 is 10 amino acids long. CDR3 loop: CASGREKLFF. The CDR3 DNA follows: TGTGCCAGCGGTCGGGAAAAACTGTTTTTT.

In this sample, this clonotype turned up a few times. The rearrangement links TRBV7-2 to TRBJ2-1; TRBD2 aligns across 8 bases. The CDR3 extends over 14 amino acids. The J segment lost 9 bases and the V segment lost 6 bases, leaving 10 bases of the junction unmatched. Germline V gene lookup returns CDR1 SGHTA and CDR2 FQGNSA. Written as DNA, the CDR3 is TGTGCCAGCAGGTCGGGACTAGATCGTCGTGAGCAGTTCTTC. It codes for CASRSGLDRREQFF.

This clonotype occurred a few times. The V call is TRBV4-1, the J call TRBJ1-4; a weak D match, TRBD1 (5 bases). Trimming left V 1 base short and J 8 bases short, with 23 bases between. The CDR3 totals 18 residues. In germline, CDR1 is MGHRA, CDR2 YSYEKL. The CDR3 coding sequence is TGCGCCAGCAGCCAAGGACGGGGCGGGGGACCGGACCGGGAAAAACTGTTTTTT. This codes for CASSQGRGGGPDREKLFF.

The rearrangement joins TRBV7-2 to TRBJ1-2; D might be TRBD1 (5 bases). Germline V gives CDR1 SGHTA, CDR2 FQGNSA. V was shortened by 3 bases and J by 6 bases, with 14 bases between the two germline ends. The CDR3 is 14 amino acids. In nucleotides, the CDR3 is TGTGCCAGCAGCTTTGTCAATTTGGGGGATGGCTACACCTTC. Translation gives CASSFVNLGDGYTF.

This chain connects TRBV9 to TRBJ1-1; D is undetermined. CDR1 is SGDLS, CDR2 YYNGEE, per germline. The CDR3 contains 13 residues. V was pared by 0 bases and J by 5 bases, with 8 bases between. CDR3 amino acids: CASSVDYGTEAFF. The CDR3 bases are TGTGCCAGCAGCGTAGATTATGGGACTGAAGCTTTCTTT.

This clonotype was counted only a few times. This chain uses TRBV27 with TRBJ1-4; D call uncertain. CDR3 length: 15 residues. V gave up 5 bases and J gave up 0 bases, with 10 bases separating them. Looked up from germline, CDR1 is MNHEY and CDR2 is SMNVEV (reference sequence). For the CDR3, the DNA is TGTGCCAGCAGTCAAGTGGGGACAACTAATGAAAAACTGTTTTTT. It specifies CASSQVGTTNEKLFF. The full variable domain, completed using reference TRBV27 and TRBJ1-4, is EAQVTQNPRYLITVTGKKLTVTCSQNMNHEYMSWYRQDPGLGLRQIYYSMNVEVTDKGDVPEGYKVSRKEKRNFPLILESPSPNQTSLYFCASSQVGTTNEKLFFGSGTQLSVL.

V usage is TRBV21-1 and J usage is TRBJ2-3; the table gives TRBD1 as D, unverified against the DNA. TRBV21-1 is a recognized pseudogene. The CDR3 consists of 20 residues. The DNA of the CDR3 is TGTGCCAGCAGCAACCCCCTGACTAGCAAGGAGGTCGTCTGCACAGATACGCAGTATTTT. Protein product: CASSNPLTSKEVVCTDTQYF.

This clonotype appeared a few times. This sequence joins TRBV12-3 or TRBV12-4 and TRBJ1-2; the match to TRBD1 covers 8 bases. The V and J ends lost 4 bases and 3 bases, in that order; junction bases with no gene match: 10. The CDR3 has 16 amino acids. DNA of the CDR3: TGTGCCAGCAGTTCCAGGGCCATACAGGGGGACTATGGCTACACCTTC. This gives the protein CASSSRAIQGDYGYTF.

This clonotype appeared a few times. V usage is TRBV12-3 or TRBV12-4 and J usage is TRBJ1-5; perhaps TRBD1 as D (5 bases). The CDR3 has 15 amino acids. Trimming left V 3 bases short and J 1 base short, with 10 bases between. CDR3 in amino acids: CASSFGPGSNQPQHF. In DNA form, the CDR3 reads TGTGCCAGCAGTTTCGGTCCAGGGAGCAATCAGCCCCAGCATTTT.

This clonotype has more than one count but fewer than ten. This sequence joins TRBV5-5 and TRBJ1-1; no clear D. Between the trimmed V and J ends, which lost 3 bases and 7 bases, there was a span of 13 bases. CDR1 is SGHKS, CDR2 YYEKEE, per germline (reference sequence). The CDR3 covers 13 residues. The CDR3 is CASSYHTKHEAFF. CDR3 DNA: TGTGCCAGCAGCTACCACACAAAACATGAAGCTTTCTTT.

CDR3 nucleotides: TGCAGTGCTAGAGATGCGTCCAGAACTGAAGCTTTCTTT. Protein product: CSARDASRTEAFF. V is TRBV20-1 and J is TRBJ1-1; no reliable D call. Germline V CDR1 and CDR2: DFQATT, SNEGSKA (reference sequence). The CDR3 has 13 amino acids. The V and J ends lost 0 bases and 5 bases respectively, with 10 bases between them.

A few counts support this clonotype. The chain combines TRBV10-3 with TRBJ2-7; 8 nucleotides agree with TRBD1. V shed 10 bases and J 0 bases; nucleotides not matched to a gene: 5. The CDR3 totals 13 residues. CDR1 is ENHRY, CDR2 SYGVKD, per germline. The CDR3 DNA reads TGTGCCACCGGACAGGGCAGCTCCTACGAGCAGTACTTC. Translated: CATGQGSSYEQYF.

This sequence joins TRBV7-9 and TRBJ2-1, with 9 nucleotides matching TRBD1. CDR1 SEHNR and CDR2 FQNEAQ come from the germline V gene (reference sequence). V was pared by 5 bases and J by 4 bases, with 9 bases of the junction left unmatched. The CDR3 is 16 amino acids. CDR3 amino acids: CASSPGQGRGYNEQFF. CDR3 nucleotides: TGTGCCAGCAGCCCGGGACAGGGCCGGGGGTACAATGAGCAGTTCTTC.

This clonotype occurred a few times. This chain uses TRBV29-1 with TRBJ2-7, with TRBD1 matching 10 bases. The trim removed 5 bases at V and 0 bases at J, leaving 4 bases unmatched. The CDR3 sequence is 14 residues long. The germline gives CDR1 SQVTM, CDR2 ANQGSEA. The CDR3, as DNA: TGCAGCGTTACCGGGACAGGGGCCTCCTACGAGCAGTACTTC. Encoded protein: CSVTGTGASYEQYF.

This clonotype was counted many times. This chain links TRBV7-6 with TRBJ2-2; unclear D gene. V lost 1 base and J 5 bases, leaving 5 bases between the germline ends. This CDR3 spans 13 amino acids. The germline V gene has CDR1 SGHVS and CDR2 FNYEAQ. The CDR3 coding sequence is TGTGCCAGCAGCTTAGGAGAAACCGGGGAGCTGTTTTTT. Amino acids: CASSLGETGELFF.

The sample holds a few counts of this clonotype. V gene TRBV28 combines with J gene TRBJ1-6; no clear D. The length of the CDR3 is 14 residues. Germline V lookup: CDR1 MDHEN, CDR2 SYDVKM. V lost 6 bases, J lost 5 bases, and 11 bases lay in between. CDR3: CASRTPVNNSPLHF. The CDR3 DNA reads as TGTGCCAGCAGGACACCGGTTAATAATTCACCCCTCCACTTT.

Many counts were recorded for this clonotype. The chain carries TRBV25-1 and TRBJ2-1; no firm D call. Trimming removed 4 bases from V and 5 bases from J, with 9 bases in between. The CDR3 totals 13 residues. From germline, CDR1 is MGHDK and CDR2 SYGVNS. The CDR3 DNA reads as TGTGCCAGCAGTGCACTCGCTCACAATGAGCAGTTCTTC. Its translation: CASSALAHNEQFF.

Written as DNA, the CDR3 is TGTGCCAGCAGTTATAGACAGGGCCGCCTTTCTGGAAACACCATATATTTT. This codes for CASSYRQGRLSGNTIYF. The gene calls are TRBV6-5 and TRBJ1-3; TRBD1 aligns across 7 bases. Germline trimming cut 3 bases from V and 1 base from J; bases unmatched to any gene: 9. CDR3 length: 17 amino acids. Germline V gene data show CDR1 as MNHEY and CDR2 as SVGAGI.

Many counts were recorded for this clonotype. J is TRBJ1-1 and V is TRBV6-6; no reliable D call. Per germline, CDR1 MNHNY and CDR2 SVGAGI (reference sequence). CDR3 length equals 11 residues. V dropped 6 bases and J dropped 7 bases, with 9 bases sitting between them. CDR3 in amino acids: CASSPFSEAFF. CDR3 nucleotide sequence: TGTGCCAGCAGCCCGTTCAGTGAAGCTTTCTTT.

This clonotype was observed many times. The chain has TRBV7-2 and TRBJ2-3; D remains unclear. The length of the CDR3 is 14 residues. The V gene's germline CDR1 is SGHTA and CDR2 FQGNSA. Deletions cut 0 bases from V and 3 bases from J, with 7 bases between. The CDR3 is CASSLAGKTDTQYF. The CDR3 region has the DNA TGTGCCAGCAGCTTAGCGGGGAAAACAGATACGCAGTATTTT.

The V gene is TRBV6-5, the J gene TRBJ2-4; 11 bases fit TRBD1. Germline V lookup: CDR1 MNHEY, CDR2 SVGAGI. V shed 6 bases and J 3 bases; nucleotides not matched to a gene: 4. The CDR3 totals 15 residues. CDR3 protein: CASRGTGGYKNIQYF. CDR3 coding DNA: TGTGCCAGCAGAGGGACAGGGGGATACAAAAACATTCAGTACTTC.

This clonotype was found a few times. CDR3 nucleotides: TGTGCCAGCAGTTCCGGACAGGGGGCTTGGATAACTGAAGCTTTCTTT. This translates into CASSSGQGAWITEAFF. The V and J genes are TRBV12-3 or TRBV12-4 and TRBJ1-1, with 11 bases fitting TRBD1. The CDR3 sequence is 16 residues long. V dropped 4 bases and J dropped 5; count of bases not matched to a gene: 9.

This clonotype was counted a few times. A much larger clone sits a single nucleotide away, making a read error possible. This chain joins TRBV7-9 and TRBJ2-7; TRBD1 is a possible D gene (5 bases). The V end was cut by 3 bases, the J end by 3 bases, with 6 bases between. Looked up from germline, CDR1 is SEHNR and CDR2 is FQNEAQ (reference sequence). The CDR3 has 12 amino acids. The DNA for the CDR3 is TGTGCCAGCAGCTTTGACAGCTACGAGCAGTACTTC. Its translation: CASSFDSYEQYF.

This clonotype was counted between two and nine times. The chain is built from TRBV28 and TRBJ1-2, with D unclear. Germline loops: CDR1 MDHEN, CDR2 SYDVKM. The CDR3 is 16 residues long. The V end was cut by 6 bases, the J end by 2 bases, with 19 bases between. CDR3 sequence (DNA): TGTGCCAGCAGGCCCGCGGCGGAGATCCGCAACTATGGCTACACCTTC. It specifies CASRPAAEIRNYGYTF.

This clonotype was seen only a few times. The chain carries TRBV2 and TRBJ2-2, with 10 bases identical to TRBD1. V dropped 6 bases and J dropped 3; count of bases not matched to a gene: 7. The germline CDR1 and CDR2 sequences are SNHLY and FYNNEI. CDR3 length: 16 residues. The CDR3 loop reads CASREPGTGDTGELFF. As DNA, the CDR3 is TGTGCCAGCAGGGAGCCCGGGACAGGGGACACCGGGGAGCTGTTTTTT.

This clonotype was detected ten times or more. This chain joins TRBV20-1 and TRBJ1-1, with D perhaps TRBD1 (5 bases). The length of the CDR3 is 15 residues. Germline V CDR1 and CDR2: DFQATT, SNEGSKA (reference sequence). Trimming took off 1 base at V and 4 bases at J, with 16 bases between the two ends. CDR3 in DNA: TGCAGTGCTAGAGGAGCCCCAAAGGGGAGCACTGAAGCTTTCTTT. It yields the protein CSARGAPKGSTEAFF.